This T cell receptor beta chain derives from a study of PD-1 blockade in classical Hodgkin lymphoma. Data came from immunoSEQ multiplex PCR; TCRdb stores just in-frame clones and leaves some out. This sample has some 16,000 clones; about 82% occur once, and the top ten carry 0.84%. In germline, CDR1 is SGHDT, CDR2 YYEEEE. This CDR3 region has 13 residues. V was pared by 5 bases and J by 6 bases, with 15 bases between. Indicated time point: newly diagnosed, previously untreated cHL patient sample. It was by magnetic negative selection that CD4+ T cells were purified from thawed PBMCs. The specimen sequenced was CD4+ T cells from blood. The J gene is TRBJ2-7, the V gene TRBV5-6; TRBD1 or TRBD2 may be the D gene (7 bases each). This TCR derives from a human donor with classical Hodgkin lymphoma. Here the CDR3 reads CASRSRGGGEQYF. The CDR3 DNA reads TGTGCCAGCAGAAGCAGGGGGGGAGGCGAGCAGTACTTC.